This TCR beta chain was documented in a study of OX40 agonist ivuxolimab in advanced cancers. At the level of the study: Every 2 weeks, patients got intravenous ivuxolimab at one of six dose levels (0.01-10 mg/kg). Cancers in dose escalation were hepatocellular, melanoma, renal cell and head and neck. Study results and limitations: Partial responders receiving 0.1-3.0 mg/kg showed among the lowest clonal expansion.

About this clone: The antigen remains undetermined.

CDR1 and CDR2 from the germline V gene are KGHSH and LQKENI. This CDR3 has 13 amino acids. Trimming removed 0 bases from V and 7 bases from J, with 10 bases in between. Profiled with immunoSEQ multiplex PCR; TCRdb holds only in-frame clones, not every one. The table includes about 150,000 clones, around nine tenths detected once. The chain joins TRBV18 to TRBJ2-7, with a weak D call TRBD1 (5 bases). The sample in question was CD4+ or CD8+ T cells sorted from blood, obtained in a trial of the OX40 agonist ivuxolimab. The source of this sequence is an adult with an advanced solid tumor such as melanoma, head and neck, liver or kidney cancer. The CDR3: CASSPPAGREQYF. For the CDR3, the DNA is TGTGCCAGCTCACCACCCGCAGGGCGAGAGCAGTACTTC.